The 21 T cell receptor beta chains reported below all come from one sample, sequenced in a study of OX40 agonist ivuxolimab in advanced cancers. The assay was immunoSEQ multiplex PCR, and TCRdb's table has in-frame clones only and misses some. The sample includes 60,000 to 85,000 clones, over 70% of them seen just once. The sequences come from CD4+ or CD8+ T cells sorted from blood, collected in a trial of the OX40 agonist ivuxolimab. The receptors derive from an adult with an advanced solid tumor such as melanoma, head and neck, liver or kidney cancer.

CDR3: CASSPPTTSSNQPQHF. The CDR3 DNA sequence: TGTGCCAGCAGTCCACCCACGACGAGCAGCAATCAGCCCCAGCATTTT. The chain uses TRBV28 and TRBJ1-5, with D hard to call. The CDR3 is made up of 16 amino acids. Trimming left V 5 bases short and J 1 base short, with 15 bases between. Per germline, CDR1 MDHEN and CDR2 SYDVKM. Full variable domain (outside the CDR3, taken from reference TRBV28 and TRBJ1-5): DVKVTQSSRYLVKRTGEKVFLECVQDMDHENMFWYRQDPGLGLRLIYFSYDVKMKEKGDIPEGYSVSREKKERFSLILESASTNQTSMYLCASSPPTTSSNQPQHFGDGTRLSIL.

Points on this clone: Other DNA sequences from this sample encode an identical CDR3 as well. V gene TRBV4-2 combines with J gene TRBJ1-1; TRBD1 might be the D (5 bases). The CDR3 spans 14 residues. V lost 2 bases, J lost 1 base, and 8 bases lay in between. Germline V gene lookup returns CDR1 LGHNA and CDR2 YNFKEQ. The DNA for the CDR3 is TGTGCCAGCAGCCAACTGGGGCAGAACACTGAAGCTTTCTTT. This sequence encodes CASSQLGQNTEAFF.

This chain uses TRBV9 with TRBJ1-1; no firm D call. The CDR3 spans 13 residues. Germline CDR1 is SGDLS and CDR2 is YYNGEE. Trimming cost V 2 bases and J 0 bases, with 5 bases left between them. CDR3 protein: CASSVALNTEAFF. CDR3 in DNA: TGTGCCAGCAGCGTTGCACTGAACACTGAAGCTTTCTTT.

This chain uses TRBV2 with TRBJ2-5; D is uncertain. Looked up from germline, CDR1 is SNHLY and CDR2 is FYNNEI. Trimming left V 7 bases short and J 0 bases short, with 12 bases between. The CDR3 length is 14 residues. This chain's CDR3 is CASKADLYQETQYF. In DNA form, the CDR3 reads TGTGCCAGCAAGGCAGATCTGTACCAAGAGACCCAGTACTTC.

CDR3: CASSHDRVNGYTF. Here the CDR3 DNA reads TGTGCCAGCAGCCACGACAGGGTCAATGGCTACACCTTC. The gene calls are TRBV7-2 and TRBJ1-2, with 7 bases that match TRBD1. Per the germline V gene, CDR1 is SGHTA and CDR2 is FQGNSA. The CDR3 has 13 amino acids. V lost 5 bases to trimming and J lost 6 bases; unmatched junction nucleotides: 6.

This clone was counted between two and nine times. The V and J genes are TRBV4-1 and TRBJ1-6, with TRBD1 identical over 7 bases. Germline V lookup: CDR1 MGHRA, CDR2 YSYEKL. Trimming at V came to 4 bases and at J to 7 bases, leaving 10 bases not matched to a gene. The CDR3 runs to 16 residues. CDR3 coding DNA: TGCGCCAGCAGCCGAGAACAGGGGAGACAAAATTCACCCCTCCACTTT. Translating it yields CASSREQGRQNSPLHF.

DNA of the CDR3: TGCGCCAGCAGCTTACAGACCGGGACAGGAGGTTTTGAAGCTTTCTTT. This translates into CASSLQTGTGGFEAFF. The chain uses TRBV5-1 and TRBJ1-1, with 8 bases matching TRBD1. The length of the CDR3 is 16 residues. Looked up from germline, CDR1 is SGHRS and CDR2 is YFSETQ. V gave up 2 bases and J gave up 7 bases; unmatched junction bases: 13.

The table lists this clone with a few counts. CDR3 in amino acids: CASSDRGPNTEAFF. CDR3 coding DNA: TGTGCCAGCAGTGACAGGGGGCCTAACACTGAAGCTTTCTTT. The J gene is TRBJ1-1, the V gene TRBV6-6; 10 bases line up with TRBD1. V lost 5 bases to trimming and J lost 2 bases; unmatched junction nucleotides: 2. Per germline, CDR1 MNHNY and CDR2 SVGAGI (reference sequence). The CDR3 totals 14 residues.

The V gene is TRBV11-2, the J gene TRBJ2-1; D is possibly TRBD1 or TRBD2 (5 bases each). CDR1 is SGHAT, CDR2 FQNNGV, per germline. The CDR3 loop spans 18 amino acids. Deletions cut 5 bases from V and 8 bases from J, with 28 bases between. This chain's CDR3 is CASSGTAGRGQQAYEQFF. The DNA of the CDR3 is TGTGCCAGCAGCGGGACGGCTGGTAGGGGTCAGCAGGCCTATGAGCAGTTCTTC.

V usage is TRBV7-3 and J usage is TRBJ2-1, with unresolved D. V dropped 1 base and J dropped 5 bases, with 6 bases sitting between them. The germline V gene encodes CDR1 SGHTA and CDR2 FQGTGA. The CDR3 has 13 residues. CDR3 in amino acids: CASSLKWDNEQFF. CDR3 DNA: TGTGCCAGCAGCTTAAAGTGGGACAATGAGCAGTTCTTC.

V is TRBV4-2 and J is TRBJ1-2, with 7 bases identical to TRBD1. V lost 0 bases to trimming and J lost 2 bases; unmatched junction nucleotides: 3. The CDR3 extends over 15 amino acids. Germline V gene sequence: CDR1 LGHNA, CDR2 YNFKEQ. The CDR3 spells CASSQEGQNNYGYTF. The DNA for the CDR3 is TGTGCCAGCAGCCAAGAGGGACAGAACAACTATGGCTACACCTTC.

The chain recombines TRBV6-5 with TRBJ1-2; 8 nucleotides agree with TRBD1. Germline assignment: CDR1 MNHEY and CDR2 SVGAGI. This CDR3 is built from 13 residues. V was clipped by 6 bases and J by 7 bases; unmatched bases: 7. In DNA, the CDR3 is TGTGCCAGCAGCAGTATCAGGGGGCTTGGCTACACCTTC. This encodes CASSSIRGLGYTF.

The rearrangement uses TRBV19 and TRBJ2-5; 7 nucleotides agree with TRBD1. This CDR3 has 13 amino acids. CDR1 and CDR2 (germline): LNHDA, SQIVND (reference sequence). Trimming took 10 bases from V and 5 from J; bases not matched to a gene: 10. The DNA for the CDR3 is TGTGCCACGAACAGGGGATGGGAGGAGACCCAGTACTTC. This gives the protein CATNRGWEETQYF.

The chain has TRBV2 and TRBJ1-1; D is unclear. The CDR3 is made up of 14 amino acids. V was cut by 6 bases and J by 6 bases, with 17 bases left in between. Germline V gene data show CDR1 as SNHLY and CDR2 as FYNNEI. The CDR3 nucleotides read TGTGCCAGCAGCTCCCGGCGGGGTGAGGCTGAAGCTTTCTTT. It is translated as CASSSRRGEAEAFF.

V and J are TRBV21-1 and TRBJ1-4. TRBV21-1 is a pseudogene segment. The CDR3 is 13 residues long. CDR3 in amino acids: CASSPGGGEKLFF. In DNA, the CDR3 is TGTGCCAGCAGCCCCGGGGGTGGTGAAAAACTGTTTTTT.

The rearrangement joins TRBV7-8 to TRBJ2-7; 12 positions match TRBD2. V dropped 1 base and J dropped 5; count of bases not matched to a gene: 12. Germline V gene data show CDR1 as SGHVS and CDR2 as FQNEAQ. This CDR3 is 18 amino acids long. CDR3 DNA: TGTGCCAGCAGCTTAGTGCTAGCGGGAGGGCCCGTACGACACGAGCAGTACTTC. Its protein is CASSLVLAGGPVRHEQYF.

The V gene is TRBV9, the J gene TRBJ2-1, with 7 nucleotides matching TRBD1. This CDR3 is 16 amino acids long. CDR1 SGDLS and CDR2 YYNGEE come from the germline V gene. V gave up 0 bases and J gave up 3 bases; unmatched junction bases: 6. The CDR3 spells CASSVGGGRGYNEQFF. In DNA, the CDR3 is TGTGCCAGCAGCGTAGGAGGGGGCAGGGGCTACAATGAGCAGTTCTTC. The whole variable domain, remainder taken from reference TRBV9 and TRBJ2-1, is DSGVTQTPKHLITATGQRVTLRCSPRSGDLSVYWYQQSLDQGLQFLIQYYNGEERAKGNILERFSAQQFPDLHSELNLSSLELGDSALYFCASSVGGGRGYNEQFFGPGTRLTVL.

The chain combines TRBV7-9 with TRBJ2-5; 10 bases are shared with TRBD1. In germline, CDR1 is SEHNR, CDR2 FQNEAQ (reference sequence). Trimming at V came to 5 bases and at J to 3 bases, leaving 6 bases not matched to a gene. CDR3 size: 15 residues. CDR3 DNA: TGTGCCAGCAGCAGACGCGGGACAGGGGAAGAGACCCAGTACTTC. This encodes CASSRRGTGEETQYF.

Here the CDR3 reads CASKWGSGANVLTF. The CDR3, as DNA: TGTGCCAGCAAGTGGGGGTCTGGGGCCAACGTCCTGACTTTC. J is TRBJ2-6 and V is TRBV6-5; either TRBD1 or TRBD2 may fit D (5 bases each). Germline-derived CDR1 and CDR2 are MNHEY and SVGAGI. The CDR3 runs 14 residues. The ends were cut back, 7 bases at V and 1 base at J, with 8 bases in the middle.

The chain couples TRBV13 to TRBJ1-2, with a possible D match to TRBD1 (6 bases). Germline assignment: CDR1 PRHDT and CDR2 FYEKMQ (reference sequence). The CDR3 is 19 amino acids. V was trimmed by 3 bases and J by 6 bases, leaving 29 bases between them. The chain's CDR3 is CASSFGGAATQGKGDGYTF. The CDR3 region has the DNA TGTGCCAGCAGCTTTGGCGGTGCTGCGACACAGGGTAAGGGTGATGGCTACACCTTC.

The chain employs TRBV10-3 and TRBJ2-7; no clear D. Germline V gene data show CDR1 as ENHRY and CDR2 as SYGVKD. The CDR3 has 14 residues. V was pared by 3 bases and J by 2 bases, with 11 bases between. The CDR3 loop is CAISDAPPPYEQYF. The CDR3 DNA is TGTGCCATCAGTGACGCTCCCCCCCCCTACGAGCAGTACTTC.